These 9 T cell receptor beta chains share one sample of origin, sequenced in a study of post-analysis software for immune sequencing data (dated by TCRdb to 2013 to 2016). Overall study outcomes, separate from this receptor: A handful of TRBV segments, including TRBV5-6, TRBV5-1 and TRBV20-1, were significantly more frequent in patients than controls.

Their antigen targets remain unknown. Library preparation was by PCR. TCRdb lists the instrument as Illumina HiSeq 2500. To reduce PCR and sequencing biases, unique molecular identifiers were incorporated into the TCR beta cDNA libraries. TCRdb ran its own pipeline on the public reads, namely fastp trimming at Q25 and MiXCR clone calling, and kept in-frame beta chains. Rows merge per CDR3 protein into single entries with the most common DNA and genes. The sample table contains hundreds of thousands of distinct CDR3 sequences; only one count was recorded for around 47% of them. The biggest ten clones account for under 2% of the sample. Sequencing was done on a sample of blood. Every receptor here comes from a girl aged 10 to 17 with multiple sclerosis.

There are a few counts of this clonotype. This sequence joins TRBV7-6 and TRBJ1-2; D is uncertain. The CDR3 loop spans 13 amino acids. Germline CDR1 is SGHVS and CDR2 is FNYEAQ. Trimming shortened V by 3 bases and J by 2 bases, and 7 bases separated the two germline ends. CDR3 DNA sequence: TGTGCCAGCAGCTTCTCTGGGAACTATGGCTACACCTTC. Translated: CASSFSGNYGYTF.

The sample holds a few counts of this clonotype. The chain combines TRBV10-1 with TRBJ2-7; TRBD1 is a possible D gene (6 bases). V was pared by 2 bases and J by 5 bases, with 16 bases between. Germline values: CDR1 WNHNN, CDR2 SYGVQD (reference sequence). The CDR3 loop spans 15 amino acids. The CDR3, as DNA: TGCGCCAGCAGTGAGACTTCAGGGGCCGCGGACGAGCAGTACTTC. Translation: CASSETSGAADEQYF.

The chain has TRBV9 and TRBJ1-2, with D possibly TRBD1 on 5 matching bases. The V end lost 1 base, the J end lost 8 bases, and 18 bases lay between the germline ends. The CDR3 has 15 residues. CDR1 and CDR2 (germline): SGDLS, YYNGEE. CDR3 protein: CASSVRRDGLGGYTF. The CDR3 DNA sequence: TGTGCCAGCAGCGTACGCAGGGACGGCTTGGGGGGCTACACCTTC.

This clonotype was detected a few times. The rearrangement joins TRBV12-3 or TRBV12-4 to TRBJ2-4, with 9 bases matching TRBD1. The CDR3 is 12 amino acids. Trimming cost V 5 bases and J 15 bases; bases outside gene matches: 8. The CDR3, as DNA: TGTGCCAGCAGTCCTGGGGACAGGGAGAGGTACTTC. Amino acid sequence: CASSPGDRERYF.

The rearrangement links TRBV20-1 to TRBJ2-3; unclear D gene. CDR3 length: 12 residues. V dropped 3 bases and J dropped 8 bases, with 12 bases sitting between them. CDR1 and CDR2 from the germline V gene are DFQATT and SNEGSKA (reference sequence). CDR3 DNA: TGCAGTGCTAGTATTCCGAAGGGTACGCAGTATTTT. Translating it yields CSASIPKGTQYF.

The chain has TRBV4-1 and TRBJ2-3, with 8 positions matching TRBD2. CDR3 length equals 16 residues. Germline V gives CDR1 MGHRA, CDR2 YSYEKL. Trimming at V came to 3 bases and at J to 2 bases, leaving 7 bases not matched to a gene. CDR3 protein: CASSQGGGYSTDTQYF. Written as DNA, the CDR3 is TGCGCCAGCAGCCAGGGCGGGGGGTACTCCACAGATACGCAGTATTTT.

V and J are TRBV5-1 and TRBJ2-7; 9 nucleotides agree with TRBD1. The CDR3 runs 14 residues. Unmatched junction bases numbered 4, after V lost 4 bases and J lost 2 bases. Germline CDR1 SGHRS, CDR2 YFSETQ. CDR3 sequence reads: CASSQGDRAYEQYF. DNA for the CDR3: TGCGCCAGCAGCCAGGGGGACAGGGCCTACGAGCAGTACTTC.

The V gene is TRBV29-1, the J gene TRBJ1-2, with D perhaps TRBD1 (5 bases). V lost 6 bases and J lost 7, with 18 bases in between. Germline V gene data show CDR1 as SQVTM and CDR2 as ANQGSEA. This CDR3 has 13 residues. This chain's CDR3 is CSVGYRLAGGYTF. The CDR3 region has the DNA TGCAGCGTCGGATACAGGCTCGCAGGTGGCTACACCTTC.

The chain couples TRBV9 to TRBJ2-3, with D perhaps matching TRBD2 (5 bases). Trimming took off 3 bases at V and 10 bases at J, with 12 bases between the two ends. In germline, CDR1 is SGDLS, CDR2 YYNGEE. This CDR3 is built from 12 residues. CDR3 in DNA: TGTGCCAGCAGCGGGATGGCGAGGGCGCAGTATTTT. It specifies CASSGMARAQYF. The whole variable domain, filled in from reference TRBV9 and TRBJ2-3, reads DSGVTQTPKHLITATGQRVTLRCSPRSGDLSVYWYQQSLDQGLQFLIQYYNGEERAKGNILERFSAQQFPDLHSELNLSSLELGDSALYFCASSGMARAQYFGPGTRLTVL.